This T cell receptor (beta chain) emerged from a study of radiotherapy plus CTLA-4 blockade in lung cancer. Looking at the study overall: Among all patients, approximately 18% showed objective responses, while about 30% had disease control. Study outcomes and limitations: Reported findings show early blood T cell clone dynamics, with interferon-beta, best predicted response. After radiotherapy and ipilimumab, tumor-derived clones expanded in peripheral blood.

Focal radiation with ipilimumab CTLA-4 blockade was given to patients with chemo-refractory metastatic non-small-cell lung cancer. The table came from immunoSEQ multiplex PCR; TCRdb's copy has only in-frame clones and leaves some out. The top ten clones hold 5.2% of a sample with some 100,000 clones, more than 65% of them seen once. Note on this clone: Its antigen is not known. The junction does not match germline at one end; this may be a read error.

The starting material was peripheral blood, obtained from a patient treated with radiotherapy plus ipilimumab. The clonotype comes from a human donor with non-small cell lung cancer who had a partial response to radiotherapy plus ipilimumab.

The CDR3 loop reads CASSSTAASYNEQFF. DNA of the CDR3: TGTGCTAGCAGCTCGACAGCCGCCTCCTACAATGAGCAGTTCTTC. J is TRBJ2-1 and V is TRBV7-7; possibly TRBD1 for D (5 bases). CDR1 is SSHAT, CDR2 FNYEAQ, per germline (reference sequence). The CDR3 totals 15 residues.